This T cell receptor (beta chain) came from a study of vaccination and CD4 T cells after COVID-19. Study summary: Samples taken post-COVID came a median about 98 days after diagnosis, ranging from 35 to 161.

Findings and limits, study-wide: Although the median of SARS-CoV-2-reactive clonotypes rose from around 21 to 38, the change was not significant.

Trimming left V 2 bases short and J 4 bases short, with 14 bases between. Germline V gene sequence: CDR1 MNHEY, CDR2 SMNVEV (reference sequence). The CDR3 length is 15 residues. This clonotype was seen only a few times. Its specificity is unknown. Researchers used the Oncomine TCR Beta short-read assay to sequence DNA from cultured CD4+ T cells. TCRdb re-called the PCR reads through MiXCR, storing one row per CDR3 protein. Of about 16,000 distinct CDR3 sequences detected, 60% to 80% appear once; the ten largest clones hold about 11%. Treatment reported: approximately nine-day PBMC culture with coronavirus spike peptide pools or control peptides (ViraFEST assay). Every positive PCR date fell between March and December 2020, earlier than the US Alpha, Beta and Delta variants.

The chain links TRBV27 to TRBJ1-2; D perhaps matches TRBD1 (6 bases). This receptor was taken from a human donor who had recovered from COVID-19. What was sequenced was CD4+ T cells from blood, cultured in vitro. The CDR3 sequence is CASSLKPTGLYGYTF. CDR3 sequence (DNA): TGTGCCAGCAGTTTAAAGCCGACAGGTCTCTATGGCTACACCTTC.